Listed here are 19 T cell receptor beta chains from one sample, sequenced in a study of Graves' ophthalmopathy and Graves' hyperthyroidism. The authors amplified TCR beta CDR3 regions, and they did so from RNA transcripts for repertoire sequencing. An opening RT-PCR round employed HTBI primers and preceded a second-round multiplex PCR. TCRdb redid the calling of the multiplex PCR reads with MiXCR, one entry per CDR3 protein. This repertoire shows about 380,000 distinct CDR3 sequences, approximately 15% found once; its top ten account for around 6.6%. Sequencing was performed on peripheral blood. These receptors all stem from a woman between 18 and 30 years old with stable Graves' hyperthyroidism.

The CDR3 loop is CASSIGGQETQYF. CDR3 bases: TGTGCCAGTAGTATAGGGGGGCAAGAGACCCAGTACTTC. V gene TRBV19 combines with J gene TRBJ2-5; D might be TRBD1 or TRBD2, each matching 5 bases. CDR1 is LNHDA and CDR2 is SQIVND in the germline V gene (reference sequence). The V end was cut by 1 base, the J end by 2 bases, with 5 bases between. This CDR3 is 13 amino acids long.

This clonotype showed up just a few times. The chain carries TRBV27 and TRBJ2-7, with TRBD2 matching 7 bases. V lost 3 bases to trimming and J lost 6 bases; unmatched junction nucleotides: 5. The CDR3 consists of 13 residues. Germline V gene data show CDR1 as MNHEY and CDR2 as SMNVEV (reference sequence). CDR3 sequence: CASSLGRAAEQYF. The CDR3, as DNA: TGTGCCAGCAGTTTGGGGAGGGCGGCCGAGCAGTACTTC.

This clonotype occurred many times. The chain is built from TRBV9 and TRBJ2-7; 7 bases fit TRBD1. The CDR3 loop spans 14 amino acids. Germline CDR1 SGDLS, CDR2 YYNGEE. The junction had 6 bases not matched to a gene; V was cut back by 0 bases and J by 6 bases. The CDR3 nucleotides are TGTGCCAGCAGCGTAGGAAACAGGGGAAGCGAGCAGTACTTC. Residues: CASSVGNRGSEQYF.

This clonotype was observed many times. The rearrangement uses TRBV6-1 and TRBJ1-2, with D uncertain. The CDR3 spans 15 residues. CDR1 and CDR2 from the germline V gene are MNHNS and SASEGT. Trimming pared 1 base from V and 3 bases from J, leaving 12 bases between. The CDR3 is CASSEGRGSYYGYTF. Here the CDR3 DNA reads TGTGCCAGCAGTGAAGGTCGGGGATCCTACTATGGCTACACCTTC.

This chain links TRBV5-1 with TRBJ2-5; the match to TRBD2 covers 12 bases. J was trimmed by 5 bases and V by 2 bases; bases with no gene match: 7. There are 16 residues in the CDR3. Germline lookup yields CDR1 SGHRS and CDR2 YFSETQ. CDR3 DNA: TGCGCCAGCAGCTTATACGCCGGGACTAGCGGGGAGACCCAGTACTTC. Protein: CASSLYAGTSGETQYF.

This clonotype was picked up many times. This chain connects TRBV6-1 to TRBJ2-7; no reliable D call. In germline, CDR1 is MNHNS, CDR2 SASEGT. V lost 6 bases and J lost 0, with 12 bases in between. This CDR3 region has 14 residues. In nucleotides, the CDR3 is TGTGCCAGCAGCCCAGTCCTATCCTCCTACGAGCAGTACTTC. Protein product: CASSPVLSSYEQYF.

This clonotype showed up many times. The V call is TRBV7-8, the J call TRBJ1-5; 7 bases agree with TRBD1. Germline V gene sequence: CDR1 SGHVS, CDR2 FQNEAQ. The V and J ends lost 8 bases and 2 bases, in that order; junction bases with no gene match: 18. The CDR3 runs 18 residues. This chain's CDR3 is CASARLQQGLVGNQPQHF. The CDR3 nucleotides are TGTGCCAGCGCCCGACTGCAACAGGGGCTCGTTGGCAATCAGCCCCAGCATTTT.

Notes on this clonotype: Its ends do not fully match the called genes, so a read error is possible. The J gene is TRBJ2-7, the V gene TRBV27; D gene uncertain. The CDR3 totals 14 residues. Germline-derived CDR1 and CDR2 are MNHEY and SMNVEV (reference sequence). The CDR3 bases are TGTGCTAGCAGTTTAACCAGCGATAGACGCGAGCAGTACTTC. Residues: CASSLTSDRREQYF.

The sample holds many counts of this clonotype. V usage is TRBV6-1 and J usage is TRBJ1-5; D is uncertain. Trimming took off 8 bases at V and 0 bases at J, with 11 bases between the two ends. Germline V gene data show CDR1 as MNHNS and CDR2 as SASEGT. This CDR3 has 14 amino acids. CDR3 amino acids: CASLQTYSNQPQHF. DNA of the CDR3: TGTGCCAGCCTCCAAACTTATAGCAATCAGCCCCAGCATTTT.

The chain combines TRBV7-2 with TRBJ2-7; possible D gene TRBD2, 5 bases. This CDR3 spans 14 amino acids. CDR1 and CDR2 (germline): SGHTA, FQGNSA. The V and J ends lost 0 bases and 1 base respectively, with 7 bases between them. The CDR3 sequence: CASSLAWTSYEQYF. In DNA, the CDR3 is TGTGCCAGCAGCTTAGCGTGGACTTCCTACGAGCAGTACTTC.

This clonotype was recorded many times. The chain links TRBV7-6 to TRBJ1-6; TRBD1 matches at 8 bases. CDR3 length: 15 residues. CDR1 and CDR2 from the germline V gene are SGHVS and FNYEAQ. Trimming took 5 bases from V and 1 from J; bases not matched to a gene: 1. The CDR3 reads CASSQGASYNSPLHF. The CDR3 DNA reads as TGTGCCAGCAGCCAGGGGGCGTCCTATAATTCACCCCTCCACTTT.

There are a few counts of this clonotype. With a much larger clone just one base away, this may be a read error. This chain connects TRBV6-1 to TRBJ1-2; D may be TRBD1 (6 bases). This CDR3 spans 13 amino acids. V lost 6 bases and J 3 bases, leaving 11 bases between the germline ends. Germline CDR1 and CDR2: MNHNS and SASEGT. This CDR3 reads CASRGASYYGYTF. CDR3 DNA sequence: TGTGCCAGCAGGGGGGCATCTTACTATGGCTACACCTTC.

This clonotype was recorded a few times. V is TRBV7-9 and J is TRBJ1-1; tentative D call: TRBD1 (5 bases). V was shortened by 2 bases and J by 6 bases, with 16 bases between the two germline ends. The CDR3 length is 15 residues. Per germline, CDR1 SEHNR and CDR2 FQNEAQ (reference sequence). This chain's CDR3 is CASSLFQGRGAEAFF. The CDR3 nucleotides read TGTGCCAGCAGCTTATTTCAGGGACGGGGGGCTGAAGCTTTCTTT.

As for this clonotype: A single base separates this from a much larger clone, so it may be a read error. The rearrangement uses TRBV9 and TRBJ1-1, with D maybe TRBD1 (5 bases). V gave up 4 bases and J gave up 5 bases, with 15 bases separating them. Germline CDR1 is SGDLS and CDR2 is YYNGEE. The CDR3 covers 14 residues. CDR3 region: CASSPTRGRTEAFF. The CDR3 coding sequence is TGTGCCAGCAGCCCGACTAGGGGCCGAACTGAAGCTTTCTTT.

This clonotype was counted between two and nine times. The V call is TRBV5-1, the J call TRBJ2-5, with D perhaps matching TRBD1 (6 bases). V shed 0 bases and J shed 5 bases, with 11 bases lying between them. CDR3 length: 14 amino acids. The V gene's germline CDR1 is SGHRS and CDR2 YFSETQ. CDR3 DNA: TGCGCCAGCAGCTTGGACAGGGAAGGGGAGACCCAGTACTTC. This encodes CASSLDREGETQYF.

A few counts support this clonotype. The CDR3 reads CASWGAEAFF. The DNA for the CDR3 is TGTGCCTCCTGGGGGGCTGAAGCTTTCTTT. The chain recombines TRBV7-9 with TRBJ1-1; tentatively, D is TRBD1 (5 bases). CDR1 is SEHNR and CDR2 is FQNEAQ in the germline V gene (reference sequence). Trimming took 11 bases from V and 6 from J, leaving 10 bases between them. The CDR3 has 10 residues.

The chain recombines TRBV29-1 with TRBJ2-5; D might be TRBD1 (6 bases). This CDR3 has 13 residues. Trimming removed 4 bases at V and 4 bases at J, with 13 bases between. Germline values: CDR1 SQVTM, CDR2 ANQGSEA. This CDR3 is CSVVSVGGETQYF. The CDR3 bases are TGCAGCGTTGTTTCTGTAGGGGGAGAGACCCAGTACTTC.

This clonotype has at least ten counts. The chain links TRBV6-2 or TRBV6-3 to TRBJ1-1; D ambiguous. This CDR3 is 11 amino acids long. The ends were cut back, 5 bases at V and 11 bases at J, with 12 bases in the middle. Germline V CDR1 and CDR2: MNHEY, SVGEGT. This CDR3 reads CASSIGRRAFF. The CDR3 coding sequence is TGTGCCAGCAGTATAGGGAGGAGGGCTTTCTTT.

There are many counts of this clonotype. The V gene is TRBV20-1, the J gene TRBJ2-5; tentative D call: TRBD1 (5 bases). V was trimmed by 5 bases and J by 5 bases, leaving 15 bases between them. CDR1 and CDR2 from the germline V gene are DFQATT and SNEGSKA (reference sequence). This CDR3 is built from 13 residues. CDR3 in DNA: TGCAGTGCTCCTAGGGGCAGGGCGGAGACCCAGTACTTC. As protein: CSAPRGRAETQYF.